This entry describes one T cell receptor beta chain. These data come from a study of control samples from healthy donors and cancer patients. The data were produced by immunoSEQ multiplex PCR, yet TCRdb's version contains in-frame clones alone and is incomplete. The sample carries 40,000 to 60,000 clones, 65% to 90% recorded once. The sequencing input was PBMCs. The TCR comes from a woman aged 45 to 65 with lung cancer.

Written as DNA, the CDR3 is TGTGCCAGCAGTCGCGACAGACTCACCGGGGAGCTGTTTTTT. This gives the protein CASSRDRLTGELFF. This chain uses TRBV6-7 with TRBJ2-2; D possibly corresponds to TRBD1 (5 bases). TRBV6-7 is an ORF; its function is uncertain. V was clipped by 5 bases and J by 4 bases, with 11 bases between them. The CDR3 is made up of 14 amino acids.